These 23 T cell receptor beta chains were all obtained from the same sample, sequenced in a study of control samples from healthy donors and cancer patients. TCRdb keeps only in-frame clones here, not all; method: immunoSEQ multiplex PCR. The top ten hold over 4% of the sample, which has 140,000 or so clones, approximately 91% seen once. The sample comprised blood. Receptor source: a man aged 25 to 45 in good health.

The chain joins TRBV7-2 to TRBJ1-3, with 8 bases aligning to TRBD1. The V segment lost 6 bases and the J segment 1 base; nucleotides outside the gene matches: 5. This CDR3 is built from 15 residues. Looked up from germline, CDR1 is SGHTA and CDR2 is FQGNSA. The CDR3, as DNA: TGTGCCAGCAGTTTCGGACAGGGTTCTGGAAACACCATATATTTT. This gives the protein CASSFGQGSGNTIYF.

The chain employs TRBV27 and TRBJ1-4; perhaps TRBD1 as D (5 bases). This CDR3 comprises 16 residues. V shed 6 bases and J shed 2 bases, with 16 bases lying between them. CDR1 MNHEY and CDR2 SMNVEV come from the germline V gene (reference sequence). This CDR3 reads CASSPTGEATNEKLFF. The CDR3, as DNA: TGTGCCAGCAGCCCAACGGGGGAGGCTACTAATGAAAAACTGTTTTTT.

The rearrangement uses TRBV5-1 and TRBJ1-4; D is undetermined. The CDR3 loop spans 15 amino acids. Per the germline V gene, CDR1 is SGHRS and CDR2 is YFSETQ. V was shortened by 7 bases and J by 4 bases, with 17 bases between the two germline ends. Written as DNA, the CDR3 is TGCGCCAGCGCCGCTGGGCGTGTATTTAATGAAAAACTGTTTTTT. It is translated as CASAAGRVFNEKLFF.

The V and J genes are TRBV7-3 and TRBJ2-3, with 13 bases identical to TRBD2. V lost 6 bases, J lost 7 bases, and 7 bases stayed unmatched. Per germline, CDR1 SGHTA and CDR2 FQGTGA. This CDR3 is built from 15 residues. The CDR3 DNA sequence: TGTGCCAGCAGTTCTCGGACTAGCGGGGGACATACGCAGTATTTT. Protein sequence: CASSSRTSGGHTQYF.

The chain carries TRBV4-3 and TRBJ2-7; D may be TRBD2 (6 bases). CDR1 LGHNA and CDR2 YSLEER come from the germline V gene. The CDR3 contains 14 residues. V lost 4 bases, J lost 2 bases, and 12 bases lay in between. The CDR3 DNA follows: TGCGCCAGCAGCCGGGACCGCGGGGCCTACGAGCAGTACTTC. Residues: CASSRDRGAYEQYF.

The CDR3 bases are TGTGCCACCAGTGAACCGGGCGGCCAGGAGCAGTACTTC. Protein: CATSEPGGQEQYF. The chain links TRBV24-1 to TRBJ2-7; no firm D call. V was clipped by 4 bases and J by 7 bases, with 13 bases between them. Germline assignment: CDR1 KGHDR and CDR2 SFDVKD. CDR3 size: 13 residues.

This clone showed up just once. The chain links TRBV5-1 to TRBJ2-1, with D perhaps TRBD1 (5 bases). Germline values: CDR1 SGHRS, CDR2 YFSETQ. Trimming took off 3 bases at V and 5 bases at J, with 9 bases between the two ends. This CDR3 spans 13 amino acids. CDR3 sequence (DNA): TGCGCCAGCAGCTCGGACAATAACAATGAGCAGTTCTTC. It yields the protein CASSSDNNNEQFF.

The V call is TRBV4-3, the J call TRBJ2-5; 10 nucleotides align to TRBD2. CDR1 is LGHNA and CDR2 is YSLEER in the germline V gene. Trimming took 1 base from V and 7 from J; bases not matched to a gene: 6. The CDR3 consists of 15 residues. CDR3 DNA: TGCGCCAGCAGCCAAGGCACTAGCGGGGCCACGACCCAGTACTTC. Its protein is CASSQGTSGATTQYF.

Regarding this clone: Distinct nucleotide sequences in the sample also encode this CDR3. This rearrangement joins TRBV10-3 to TRBJ1-6; a weak D match, TRBD1 (5 bases). Looked up from germline, CDR1 is ENHRY and CDR2 is SYGVKD. V dropped 2 bases and J dropped 4 bases, with 6 bases sitting between them. The CDR3 sequence is 14 residues long. CDR3 loop: CAISEGAYNSPLHF. DNA of the CDR3: TGTGCCATCAGTGAGGGGGCTTATAATTCACCCCTCCACTTT.

The rearrangement links TRBV2 to TRBJ2-2, with 8 bases matching TRBD2. V shed 6 bases, J shed 4 bases, and the junction held 4 bases outside the gene matches. The CDR3 spans 14 residues. In germline, CDR1 is SNHLY, CDR2 FYNNEI. CDR3 DNA sequence: TGTGCCAGCAGCTTCGGGGGGGGCACCGGGGAGCTGTTTTTT. Amino acids: CASSFGGGTGELFF.

J is TRBJ2-3 and V is TRBV27, with D possibly TRBD1 on 6 matching bases. Germline CDR1 MNHEY, CDR2 SMNVEV (reference sequence). The CDR3 extends over 18 amino acids. The ends were cut back, 9 bases at V and 1 base at J, with 26 bases in the middle. The CDR3 region is CASRAPNFDRRGTDTQYF. As DNA, the CDR3 is TGTGCCAGTAGGGCCCCTAATTTCGACAGGCGGGGCACAGATACGCAGTATTTT.

This rearrangement joins TRBV24-1 to TRBJ2-3; D is unresolved. This CDR3 comprises 13 residues. V was pared by 3 bases and J by 6 bases, with 9 bases between. The germline gives CDR1 KGHDR, CDR2 SFDVKD. CDR3 DNA sequence: TGTGCCACCAGTGATCCTATTATGGATACGCAGTATTTT. As protein: CATSDPIMDTQYF.

This chain joins TRBV9 and TRBJ2-5; 10 bases fit TRBD2. Trimming cost V 0 bases and J 2 bases; bases outside gene matches: 7. The CDR3 consists of 17 residues. Germline CDR1 and CDR2: SGDLS and YYNGEE. CDR3 sequence reads: CASSVASGGAGQETQYF. Written as DNA, the CDR3 is TGTGCCAGCAGCGTAGCCAGCGGGGGGGCCGGACAAGAGACCCAGTACTTC.

The rearrangement links TRBV10-1 to TRBJ1-1; D perhaps matches TRBD1 (5 bases). V was trimmed by 3 bases and J by 1 base, leaving 9 bases between them. The CDR3 is 14 amino acids. Per germline, CDR1 WNHNN and CDR2 SYGVQD (reference sequence). The DNA of the CDR3 is TGCGCCAGCAGTGAAGGGGCAGGGAACACTGAAGCTTTCTTT. This gives the protein CASSEGAGNTEAFF.

CDR3 protein: CASSLEGTGEGYTF. CDR3 DNA: TGTGCCAGCAGCTTAGAAGGGACAGGGGAGGGCTACACCTTC. V usage is TRBV7-9 and J usage is TRBJ1-2, with TRBD1 identical over 10 bases. Germline loops: CDR1 SEHNR, CDR2 FQNEAQ (reference sequence). V was pared by 1 base and J by 8 bases, with 4 bases of the junction left unmatched. CDR3 length: 14 amino acids. Drawing the rest from reference TRBV7-9 and TRBJ1-2, the complete variable domain is DTGVSQNPRHKITKRGQNVTFRCDPISEHNRLYWYRQTLGQGPEFLTYFQNEAQLEKSRLLSDRFSAERPKGSFSTLEIQRTEQGDSAMYLCASSLEGTGEGYTFGSGTRLTVV.

Written as DNA, the CDR3 is TGTGCCAGTAGTATGGGGACAGGGTGGAGGGATCAGCCCCAGCATTTT. Translated, it gives CASSMGTGWRDQPQHF. The chain has TRBV19 and TRBJ1-5; 9 nucleotides align to TRBD1. The CDR3 is made up of 16 amino acids. Looked up from germline, CDR1 is LNHDA and CDR2 is SQIVND (reference sequence). V gave up 3 bases and J gave up 5 bases; unmatched junction bases: 8.

The chain links TRBV5-1 to TRBJ2-7; the match to TRBD2 covers 7 bases. J gave up 5 bases and V 2 bases, and 7 bases lay outside the gene matches. This CDR3 region has 14 residues. Germline V gives CDR1 SGHRS, CDR2 YFSETQ. The CDR3 region is CASSLDGRIHEQYF. The CDR3 DNA sequence: TGCGCCAGCAGCTTAGACGGGAGGATCCACGAGCAGTACTTC.

The V call is TRBV7-3, the J call TRBJ2-1, with unresolved D. CDR3 length: 13 amino acids. Germline CDR1 SGHTA, CDR2 FQGTGA. Deletions cut 3 bases from V and 6 bases from J, with 9 bases between. The DNA of the CDR3 is TGTGCCAGCAGCTTTGAAGGGTCCAATGAGCAGTTCTTC. It codes for CASSFEGSNEQFF.

The chain uses TRBV28 and TRBJ2-5; D is perhaps TRBD2 (5 bases). Trimming removed 3 bases at V and 5 bases at J, with 13 bases between. Germline assignment: CDR1 MDHEN and CDR2 SYDVKM. The CDR3 length is 14 residues. This chain's CDR3 is CASSFSRGLETQYF. CDR3 coding DNA: TGTGCCAGCAGTTTTAGCCGAGGGTTGGAGACCCAGTACTTC. Full variable domain (outside the CDR3, taken from reference TRBV28 and TRBJ2-5): DVKVTQSSRYLVKRTGEKVFLECVQDMDHENMFWYRQDPGLGLRLIYFSYDVKMKEKGDIPEGYSVSREKKERFSLILESASTNQTSMYLCASSFSRGLETQYFGPGTRLLVL.

The rearrangement joins TRBV3-1 (or the pseudogene TRBV3-2) to TRBJ2-6, with D unresolved. The CDR3 extends over 16 amino acids. CDR1 and CDR2 from the germline V gene are LGHDT and YNNKEL (reference sequence). V was clipped by 0 bases and J by 0 bases, with 6 bases between them. CDR3 in amino acids: CASSQDSRSGANVLTF. The DNA of the CDR3 is TGTGCCAGCAGCCAAGATTCCCGCTCTGGGGCCAACGTCCTGACTTTC.

This clone has a single count. The DNA of the CDR3 is TGCAGTGCTAGTTTTAGGTGGGGGGCCTCTGGAAACACCATATATTTT. The encoded protein is CSASFRWGASGNTIYF. The rearrangement uses TRBV20-1 and TRBJ1-3, with TRBD1 as a possible D gene (6 bases). Trimming removed 3 bases from V and 0 bases from J, with 15 bases in between. The CDR3 contains 16 residues. Germline V CDR1 and CDR2: DFQATT, SNEGSKA (reference sequence).

CDR3 region: CASSQRLGVSNQPQHF. DNA for the CDR3: TGCGCCAGCAGCCAGCGCCTGGGGGTTAGCAATCAGCCCCAGCATTTT. The chain is built from TRBV4-1 and TRBJ1-5, with a weak D call TRBD1 (5 bases). This CDR3 contains 16 residues. CDR1 is MGHRA and CDR2 is YSYEKL in the germline V gene. V was shortened by 3 bases and J by 0 bases, with 12 bases between the two germline ends.

The chain couples TRBV6-5 to TRBJ2-1, with 11 bases that match TRBD2. The CDR3 has 15 residues. The V gene end was trimmed by 6 bases and the J gene end by 8 bases; junction bases not matched to a gene: 9. Germline CDR1 MNHEY, CDR2 SVGAGI. The CDR3 loop is CASSSTSGRAYEQFF. The CDR3 nucleotides read TGTGCCAGCAGCTCAACTAGCGGGAGAGCTTATGAGCAGTTCTTC.